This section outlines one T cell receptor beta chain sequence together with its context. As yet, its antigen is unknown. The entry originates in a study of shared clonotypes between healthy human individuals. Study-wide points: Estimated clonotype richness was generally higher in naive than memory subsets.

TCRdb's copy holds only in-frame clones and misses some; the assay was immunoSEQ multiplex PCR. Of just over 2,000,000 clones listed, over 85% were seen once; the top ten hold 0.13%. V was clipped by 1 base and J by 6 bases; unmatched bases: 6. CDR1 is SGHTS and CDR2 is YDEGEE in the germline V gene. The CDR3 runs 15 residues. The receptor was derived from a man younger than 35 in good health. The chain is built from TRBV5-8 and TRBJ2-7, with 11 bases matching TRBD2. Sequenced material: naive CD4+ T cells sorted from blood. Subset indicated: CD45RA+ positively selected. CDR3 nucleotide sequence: TGTGCCAGCAGCTTGCCCCTAGCGGGGGGTGCCGAGCAGTACTTC. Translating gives CASSLPLAGGAEQYF. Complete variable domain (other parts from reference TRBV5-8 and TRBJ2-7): EAGVTQSPTHLIKTRGQQATLRCSPISGHTSVYWYQQALGLGLQFLLWYDEGEERNRGNFPPRFSGRQFPNYSSELNVNALELEDSALYLCASSLPLAGGAEQYFGPGTRLTVT.